Included here is one TCR beta chain sequence, with context. The CDR3 covers 14 residues. CDR1 SGHTA and CDR2 FQGNSA come from the germline V gene. V lost 2 bases and J lost 5, with 12 bases in between. This entry comes from a study of Ad26.COV2.S vaccination and SARS-CoV-2 variants. The assay was immunoSEQ multiplex PCR, and TCRdb's table has in-frame clones only and misses some. The sample consists of 440,000 or so clones, less than 95% of them appearing once. This sample's treatment: roughly 18 received Ad26.COV2.S at low or high dose, single or two shots; a few received placebo; per-sample allocation not given. All samples were drawn on day 63, counting from the first vaccine or placebo injection.

The receptor's source is a person between 18 and 65 years old who received the Ad26.COV2.S COVID-19 vaccine or a placebo. The sequences come from peripheral blood, collected in a trial of Ad26.COV2.S vaccine versus placebo. V and J are TRBV7-2 and TRBJ2-5; D tentatively fits TRBD1 or TRBD2 (5 bases each). The CDR3 reads CASSLLVEGETQYF. CDR3 coding DNA: TGTGCCAGCAGCTTACTGGTTGAGGGGGAGACCCAGTACTTC.